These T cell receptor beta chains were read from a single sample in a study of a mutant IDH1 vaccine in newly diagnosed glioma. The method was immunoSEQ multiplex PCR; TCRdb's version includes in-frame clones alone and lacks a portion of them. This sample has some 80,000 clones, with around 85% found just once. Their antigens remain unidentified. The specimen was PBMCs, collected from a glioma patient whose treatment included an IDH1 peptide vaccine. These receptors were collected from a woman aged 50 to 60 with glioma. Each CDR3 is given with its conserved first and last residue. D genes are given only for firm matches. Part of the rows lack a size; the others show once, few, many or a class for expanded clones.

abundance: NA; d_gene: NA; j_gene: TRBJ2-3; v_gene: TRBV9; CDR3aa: CASSALGGGITDTQYF; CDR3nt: TGTGCCAGCAGTGCTCTTGGCGGTGGAATAACAGATACGCAGTATTTT
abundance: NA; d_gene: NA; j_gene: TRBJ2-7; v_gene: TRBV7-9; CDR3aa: CASSRQGGEQYF; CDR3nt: TGTGCCAGCAGTCGTCAGGGGGGCGAGCAGTACTTC
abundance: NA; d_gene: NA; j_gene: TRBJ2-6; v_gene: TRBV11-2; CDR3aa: CASSPDAYSGANVLTF; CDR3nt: TGTGCCAGCAGCCCCGACGCCTACTCCGGGGCCAACGTCCTGACTTTC
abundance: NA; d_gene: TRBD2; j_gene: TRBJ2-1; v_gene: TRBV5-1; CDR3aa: CASSLGLAGGYNEQFF; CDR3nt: TGCGCCAGCAGCTTGGGACTAGCGGGAGGCTACAATGAGCAGTTCTTC
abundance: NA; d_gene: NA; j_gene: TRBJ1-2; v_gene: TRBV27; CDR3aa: CASSLGDGRVGGYTF; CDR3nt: TGTGCCAGCAGTTTAGGGGACGGCAGGGTCGGCGGCTACACCTTC
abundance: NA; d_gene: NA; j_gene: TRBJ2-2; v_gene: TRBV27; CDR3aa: CASSFSLGGELFF; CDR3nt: TGTGCCAGCAGTTTCTCTCTTGGCGGGGAGCTGTTTTTT
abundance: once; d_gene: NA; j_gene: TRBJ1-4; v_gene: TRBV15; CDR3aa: CATSNSTSATNEKLFF; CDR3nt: TGTGCCACCAGTAATTCGACGAGTGCAACTAATGAAAAACTGTTTTTT
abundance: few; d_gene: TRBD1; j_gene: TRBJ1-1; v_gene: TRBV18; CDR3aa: CASSPGQGRATEAFF; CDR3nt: TGTGCCAGCTCACCAGGACAGGGTAGGGCCACTGAAGCTTTCTTT
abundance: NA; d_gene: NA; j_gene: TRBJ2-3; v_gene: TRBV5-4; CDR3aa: CASSQGHGLTTDTQYF; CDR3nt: TGTGCCAGCAGCCAGGGTCACGGACTAACCACAGATACGCAGTATTTT
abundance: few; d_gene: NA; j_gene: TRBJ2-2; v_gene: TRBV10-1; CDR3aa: CASSGQSGAGELFF; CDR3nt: TGCGCCAGCAGCGGACAGTCGGGGGCCGGGGAGCTGTTTTTT
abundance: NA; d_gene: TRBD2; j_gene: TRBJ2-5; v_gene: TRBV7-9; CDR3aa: CASSFLAGQETQYF; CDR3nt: TGTGCCAGCAGCTTCCTAGCGGGACAAGAGACCCAGTACTTC
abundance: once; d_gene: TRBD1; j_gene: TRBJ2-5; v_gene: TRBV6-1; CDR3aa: CASPDREETQYF; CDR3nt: TGTGCCAGCCCGGACAGGGAAGAGACCCAGTACTTC
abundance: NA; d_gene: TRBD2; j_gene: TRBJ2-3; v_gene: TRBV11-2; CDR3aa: CASSLTPPPWTSKDTQYF; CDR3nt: TGTGCCAGCAGCTTAACCCCTCCCCCTTGGACTAGTAAAGACACGCAGTATTTT
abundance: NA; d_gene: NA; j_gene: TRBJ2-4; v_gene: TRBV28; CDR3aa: CASSLGVLGIQYF; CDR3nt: TGTGCCAGCAGTCTAGGAGTTTTGGGCATTCAGTACTTC
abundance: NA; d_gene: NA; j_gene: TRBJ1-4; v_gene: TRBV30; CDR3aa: CAWRDQGAGEKLFF; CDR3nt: TGTGCCTGGCGCGATCAGGGCGCCGGTGAAAAACTGTTTTTT
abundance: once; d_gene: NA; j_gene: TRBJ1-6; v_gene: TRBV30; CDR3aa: CAWDRGQTSPLHF; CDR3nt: TGTGCCTGGGATCGTGGACAGACTTCACCCCTCCACTTT
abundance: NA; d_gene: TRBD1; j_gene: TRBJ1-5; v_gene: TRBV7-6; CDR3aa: CASSLWPRGRNQPQHF; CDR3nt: TGTGCCAGCAGCTTATGGCCCAGGGGGCGCAATCAGCCCCAGCATTTT